The rows below give T cell receptor beta chains drawn from one sample of a study of blood T cell repertoires in COVID-19. Clones were read by immunoSEQ multiplex PCR, and TCRdb kept only the in-frame ones, dropping some. The repertoire holds about 350,000 clones, with 65% to 90% as singletons. The sample comprised peripheral blood. Receptors originate from a woman in her sixties or seventies with COVID-19, enrolled during active disease. Both conserved end residues are part of each CDR3. Each record gives: D gene, V gene, J gene, CDR3 length, clone size, CDR3 protein, CDR3 DNA. The D gene is left open where the match is weak. Size tells how often a clone was seen (once, few, many) or the class of an expanded clone, and some rows leave it out.

D gene: TRBD1
V gene: TRBV12-5
J gene: TRBJ1-1
CDR3 length: 14
clone size: .
CDR3 protein: CASGRDREWTEAFF
CDR3 DNA: TGTGCTAGTGGCAGGGACAGGGAGTGGACTGAAGCTTTCTTT

D gene: .
V gene: TRBV5-6
J gene: TRBJ2-5
CDR3 length: 15
clone size: .
CDR3 protein: CASSVGYGIQETQYF
CDR3 DNA: TGTGCCAGCAGCGTTGGGTACGGGATTCAAGAGACCCAGTACTTC

D gene: .
V gene: TRBV24-1
J gene: TRBJ2-7
CDR3 length: 16
clone size: .
CDR3 protein: CATSQEGAARSAEQYF
CDR3 DNA: TGTGCCACCAGCCAGGAGGGGGCCGCTAGGTCCGCCGAGCAGTACTTC

D gene: TRBD2
V gene: TRBV7-3
J gene: TRBJ2-5
CDR3 length: 18
clone size: .
CDR3 protein: CASSLTPRGAGAQETQYF
CDR3 DNA: TGTGCCAGCAGCTTAACTCCTCGGGGAGCGGGGGCCCAAGAGACCCAGTACTTC

D gene: .
V gene: TRBV5-4
J gene: TRBJ2-5
CDR3 length: 13
clone size: .
CDR3 protein: CASSLGSVETQYF
CDR3 DNA: TGTGCCAGCAGCTTGGGGAGCGTAGAGACCCAGTACTTC

D gene: .
V gene: TRBV7-2
J gene: TRBJ2-5
CDR3 length: 14
clone size: .
CDR3 protein: CASSLNAPEETQYF
CDR3 DNA: TGTGCCAGCAGCTTAAACGCACCGGAAGAGACCCAGTACTTC

D gene: TRBD2
V gene: TRBV30
J gene: TRBJ2-7
CDR3 length: 13
clone size: .
CDR3 protein: CAWSGLAGGKWHF
CDR3 DNA: TGTGCCTGGTCGGGACTAGCGGGGGGAAAATGGCACTTC

D gene: TRBD1
V gene: TRBV6-5
J gene: TRBJ1-1
CDR3 length: 12
clone size: .
CDR3 protein: CASIKQGDEAFF
CDR3 DNA: TGTGCCAGCATTAAACAGGGGGATGAAGCTTTCTTT

D gene: .
V gene: TRBV3-1/TRBV3-2
J gene: TRBJ2-3
CDR3 length: 15
clone size: few
CDR3 protein: CASSQDRTGTDTQYF
CDR3 DNA: TGTGCCAGCAGCCAAGATAGGACAGGCACAGATACGCAGTATTTT

D gene: TRBD1
V gene: TRBV25-1
J gene: TRBJ1-6
CDR3 length: 15
clone size: .
CDR3 protein: CASSDRQGLGSPLHF
CDR3 DNA: TGTGCCAGCAGTGATAGACAGGGGCTGGGTTCACCCCTCCACTTT

D gene: .
V gene: TRBV6-5
J gene: TRBJ2-6
CDR3 length: 14
clone size: .
CDR3 protein: CASSRVSGANVLTF
CDR3 DNA: TGTGCCAGCAGCCGGGTTTCTGGGGCCAACGTCCTGACTTTC

D gene: TRBD2
V gene: TRBV6-6
J gene: TRBJ2-1
CDR3 length: 14
clone size: few
CDR3 protein: CASAAGGAYNEQFF
CDR3 DNA: TGTGCCAGCGCCGCGGGGGGCGCCTACAATGAGCAGTTCTTC

D gene: .
V gene: TRBV4-3
J gene: TRBJ2-7
CDR3 length: 13
clone size: .
CDR3 protein: CASSLGWGDEQYF
CDR3 DNA: TGCGCCAGCAGCCTCGGGTGGGGGGACGAGCAGTACTTC

D gene: .
V gene: TRBV21-1
J gene: TRBJ2-7
CDR3 length: 16
clone size: .
CDR3 protein: CASSNWERGSAYEQYF
CDR3 DNA: TGTGCCAGCAGCAACTGGGAACGGGGGAGTGCCTACGAGCAGTACTTC

D gene: .
V gene: TRBV24-1
J gene: TRBJ1-6
CDR3 length: 16
clone size: .
CDR3 protein: CATSDFQIMRQSPLHF
CDR3 DNA: TGTGCCACCAGTGATTTCCAGATTATGAGACAGTCACCCCTCCACTTT

D gene: TRBD2
V gene: TRBV7-2
J gene: TRBJ2-7
CDR3 length: 15
clone size: .
CDR3 protein: CASSVGLAGTYEQYF
CDR3 DNA: TGTGCCAGCAGCGTAGGACTAGCTGGGACCTACGAGCAGTACTTC

D gene: TRBD1
V gene: TRBV12-3/TRBV12-4
J gene: TRBJ1-2
CDR3 length: 13
clone size: .
CDR3 protein: CASRKTGYYGYTF
CDR3 DNA: TGTGCCAGCCGAAAGACAGGGTACTATGGCTACACCTTC

D gene: TRBD1
V gene: TRBV7-9
J gene: TRBJ1-2
CDR3 length: 14
clone size: .
CDR3 protein: CASSPTGQGGGYTF
CDR3 DNA: TGTGCCAGCAGCCCGACTGGACAGGGGGGTGGCTACACCTTC

D gene: .
V gene: TRBV27
J gene: TRBJ1-2
CDR3 length: 13
clone size: .
CDR3 protein: CASRKTGVYGYTF
CDR3 DNA: TGTGCCAGCAGAAAGACAGGAGTCTATGGCTACACCTTC

D gene: .
V gene: TRBV7-8
J gene: TRBJ1-5
CDR3 length: 12
clone size: once
CDR3 protein: CASSFVPGPQHF
CDR3 DNA: TGTGCCAGCAGCTTTGTCCCAGGACCCCAGCATTTT

D gene: .
V gene: TRBV6-5
J gene: TRBJ2-1
CDR3 length: 13
clone size: .
CDR3 protein: CASRRLDSNEQFF
CDR3 DNA: TGTGCCAGCAGGCGACTCGACAGCAATGAGCAGTTCTTC

D gene: .
V gene: TRBV12-5
J gene: TRBJ1-6
CDR3 length: 15
clone size: few
CDR3 protein: CASGLSGQINSPLHF
CDR3 DNA: TGTGCTAGTGGTTTGTCGGGACAAATTAATTCACCCCTCCACTTT

D gene: .
V gene: TRBV10-3
J gene: TRBJ2-3
CDR3 length: 10
clone size: .
CDR3 protein: CATSGDTQYF
CDR3 DNA: TGTGCCACCTCGGGAGATACGCAGTATTTT

D gene: TRBD1
V gene: TRBV19
J gene: TRBJ2-2
CDR3 length: 15
clone size: .
CDR3 protein: CASSTRTGQAGELFF
CDR3 DNA: TGTGCCAGTAGTACCAGGACAGGCCAGGCCGGGGAGCTGTTTTTT

D gene: TRBD1
V gene: TRBV10-3
J gene: TRBJ1-2
CDR3 length: 17
clone size: .
CDR3 protein: CAISESSYLRGQGGYTF
CDR3 DNA: TGTGCCATCAGTGAGTCGTCGTATCTTAGGGGGCAGGGTGGCTACACCTTC

D gene: TRBD1
V gene: TRBV12-5
J gene: TRBJ1-6
CDR3 length: 15
clone size: .
CDR3 protein: CASGSTGTGVSPLHF
CDR3 DNA: TGTGCTAGTGGTTCCACCGGGACAGGGGTTTCACCCCTCCACTTT

D gene: .
V gene: TRBV5-1
J gene: TRBJ2-5
CDR3 length: 13
clone size: .
CDR3 protein: CASSLPSEKTQYF
CDR3 DNA: TGCGCCAGCAGCTTGCCTAGTGAGAAGACCCAGTACTTC

D gene: TRBD2
V gene: TRBV7-2
J gene: TRBJ2-7
CDR3 length: 15
clone size: .
CDR3 protein: CASSPGLAVSYEQYF
CDR3 DNA: TGTGCCAGCAGCCCGGGACTAGCGGTTTCCTACGAGCAGTACTTC

D gene: .
V gene: TRBV2
J gene: TRBJ2-7
CDR3 length: 12
clone size: .
CDR3 protein: CASSGDPGQQYF
CDR3 DNA: TGTGCCAGCAGTGGAGATCCAGGCCAGCAGTACTTC

D gene: TRBD1
V gene: TRBV5-1
J gene: TRBJ2-5
CDR3 length: 15
clone size: few
CDR3 protein: CASSYPGGPKETQYF
CDR3 DNA: TGCGCCAGCAGCTATCCAGGGGGTCCCAAAGAGACCCAGTACTTC

D gene: TRBD1
V gene: TRBV9
J gene: TRBJ2-5
CDR3 length: 16
clone size: .
CDR3 protein: CASSAAAGQGVETQYF
CDR3 DNA: TGTGCCAGCAGCGCTGCCGCGGGACAGGGGGTAGAGACCCAGTACTTC

D gene: .
V gene: TRBV27
J gene: TRBJ1-4
CDR3 length: 16
clone size: few
CDR3 protein: CASSFYQQATNEKLFF
CDR3 DNA: TGTGCCAGCAGTTTTTACCAACAGGCAACTAATGAAAAACTGTTTTTT

D gene: .
V gene: TRBV5-8
J gene: TRBJ1-5
CDR3 length: 14
clone size: many
CDR3 protein: CASSWNRPDQPQHF
CDR3 DNA: TGTGCCAGCAGCTGGAACAGGCCGGATCAGCCCCAGCATTTT

D gene: TRBD2
V gene: TRBV19
J gene: TRBJ2-1
CDR3 length: 14
clone size: .
CDR3 protein: CASSSGGGYNEQFF
CDR3 DNA: TGTGCCAGTAGTTCGGGCGGGGGCTACAATGAGCAGTTCTTC

D gene: .
V gene: TRBV6-5
J gene: TRBJ2-7
CDR3 length: 15
clone size: .
CDR3 protein: CASSYRTQGISEQYF
CDR3 DNA: TGTGCCAGCAGCTACAGGACTCAAGGGATCTCCGAGCAGTACTTC

D gene: .
V gene: TRBV7-2
J gene: TRBJ2-7
CDR3 length: 11
clone size: few
CDR3 protein: CASSFYYEQYF
CDR3 DNA: TGTGCCAGCAGCTTTTACTACGAGCAGTACTTC

D gene: TRBD1
V gene: TRBV6-1
J gene: TRBJ2-6
CDR3 length: 14
clone size: .
CDR3 protein: CASSEMDRVSVLTF
CDR3 DNA: TGTGCCAGCAGTGAGATGGACAGGGTGAGCGTCCTGACTTTC

D gene: TRBD1
V gene: TRBV3-1/TRBV3-2
J gene: TRBJ1-2
CDR3 length: 16
clone size: once
CDR3 protein: CASSQAGGTGPYGYTF
CDR3 DNA: TGTGCCAGCAGCCAAGCAGGAGGGACAGGGCCCTATGGCTACACCTTC

D gene: TRBD2
V gene: TRBV5-1
J gene: TRBJ2-5
CDR3 length: 14
clone size: .
CDR3 protein: CASSLVGRGETQYF
CDR3 DNA: TGCGCCAGCAGCTTGGTCGGGAGGGGAGAGACCCAGTACTTC

D gene: TRBD2
V gene: TRBV11-2
J gene: TRBJ2-3
CDR3 length: 14
clone size: .
CDR3 protein: CASSERGHTDTQYF
CDR3 DNA: TGTGCCAGCAGCGAGCGGGGGCACACAGATACGCAGTATTTT

D gene: .
V gene: TRBV6-1
J gene: TRBJ1-1
CDR3 length: 13
clone size: .
CDR3 protein: CASSEGQGTEAFF
CDR3 DNA: TGTGCCAGCAGTGAAGGCCAGGGCACTGAAGCTTTCTTT

D gene: .
V gene: TRBV5-1
J gene: TRBJ2-5
CDR3 length: 14
clone size: .
CDR3 protein: CASSLANGEETQYF
CDR3 DNA: TGCGCCAGCAGCTTGGCCAACGGGGAAGAGACCCAGTACTTC

D gene: TRBD1
V gene: TRBV27
J gene: TRBJ1-5
CDR3 length: 22
clone size: .
CDR3 protein: CASRAMSPSKKKSGTGSQPQHF
CDR3 DNA: TGTGCCAGCCGTGCCATGAGCCCATCAAAAAAGAAATCCGGGACAGGAAGCCAGCCCCAGCATTTT

D gene: TRBD1
V gene: TRBV7-2
J gene: TRBJ1-5
CDR3 length: 16
clone size: .
CDR3 protein: CASSSTGGFRNQPQHF
CDR3 DNA: TGTGCCAGCAGCTCGACAGGGGGCTTTCGCAATCAGCCCCAGCATTTT

D gene: TRBD1
V gene: TRBV5-4
J gene: TRBJ2-7
CDR3 length: 13
clone size: .
CDR3 protein: CASSQGQAYEQYF
CDR3 DNA: TGTGCCAGCAGCCAGGGACAGGCCTACGAGCAGTACTTC